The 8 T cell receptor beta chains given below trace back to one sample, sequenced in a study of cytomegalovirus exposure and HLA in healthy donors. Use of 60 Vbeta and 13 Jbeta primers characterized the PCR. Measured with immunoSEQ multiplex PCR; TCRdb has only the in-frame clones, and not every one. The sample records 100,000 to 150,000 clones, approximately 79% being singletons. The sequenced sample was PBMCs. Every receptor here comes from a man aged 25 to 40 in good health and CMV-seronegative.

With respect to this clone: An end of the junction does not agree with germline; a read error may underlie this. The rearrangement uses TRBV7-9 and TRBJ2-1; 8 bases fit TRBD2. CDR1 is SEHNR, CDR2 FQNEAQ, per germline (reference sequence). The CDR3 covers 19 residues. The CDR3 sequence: CSSSLFNWVRGGSYNEQFF. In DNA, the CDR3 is TGTTCCAGCAGCTTATTTAACTGGGTCCGGGGGGGGAGTTACAATGAGCAGTTCTTC.

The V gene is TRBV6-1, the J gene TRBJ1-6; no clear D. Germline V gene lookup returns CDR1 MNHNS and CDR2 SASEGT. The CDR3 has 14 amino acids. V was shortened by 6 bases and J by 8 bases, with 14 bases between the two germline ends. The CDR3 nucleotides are TGTGCCAGCAGCGGGGTCTTAGGGTATTCACCCCTCCACTTT. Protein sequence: CASSGVLGYSPLHF.

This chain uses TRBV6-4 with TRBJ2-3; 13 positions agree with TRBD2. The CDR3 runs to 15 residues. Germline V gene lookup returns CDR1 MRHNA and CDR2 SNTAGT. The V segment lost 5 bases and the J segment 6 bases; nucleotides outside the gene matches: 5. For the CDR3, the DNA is TGTGCCAGCAGTACTAGCGGGGGGGCCGCCGATACGCAGTATTTT. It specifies CASSTSGGAADTQYF.

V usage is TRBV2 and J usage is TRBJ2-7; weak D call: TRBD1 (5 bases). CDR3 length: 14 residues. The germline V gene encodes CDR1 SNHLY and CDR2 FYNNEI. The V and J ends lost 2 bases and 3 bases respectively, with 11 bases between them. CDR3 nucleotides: TGTGCCAGCAGTGAACAGGGATCGGGCTACGAGCAGTACTTC. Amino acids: CASSEQGSGYEQYF.

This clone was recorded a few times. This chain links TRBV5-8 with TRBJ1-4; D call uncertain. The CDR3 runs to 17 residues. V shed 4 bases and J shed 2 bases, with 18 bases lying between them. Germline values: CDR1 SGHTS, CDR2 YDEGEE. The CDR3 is CASSRPFPGWTNEKLFF. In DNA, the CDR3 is TGTGCCAGCAGCAGACCCTTCCCGGGTTGGACTAATGAAAAACTGTTTTTT.

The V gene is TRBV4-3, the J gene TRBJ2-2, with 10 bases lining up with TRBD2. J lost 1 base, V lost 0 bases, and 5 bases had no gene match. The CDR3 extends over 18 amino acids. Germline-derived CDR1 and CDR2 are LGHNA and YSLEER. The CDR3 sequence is CASSQDRTSGLNTGELFF. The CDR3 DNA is TGCGCCAGCAGCCAAGATCGGACTAGCGGATTGAACACCGGGGAGCTGTTTTTT.

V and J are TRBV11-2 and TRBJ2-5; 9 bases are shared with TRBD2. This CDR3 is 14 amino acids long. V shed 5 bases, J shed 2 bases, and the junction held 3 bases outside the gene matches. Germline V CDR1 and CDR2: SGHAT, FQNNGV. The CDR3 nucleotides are TGTGCCAGCAGCGCGACTAGCGGACAAGAGACCCAGTACTTC. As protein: CASSATSGQETQYF.

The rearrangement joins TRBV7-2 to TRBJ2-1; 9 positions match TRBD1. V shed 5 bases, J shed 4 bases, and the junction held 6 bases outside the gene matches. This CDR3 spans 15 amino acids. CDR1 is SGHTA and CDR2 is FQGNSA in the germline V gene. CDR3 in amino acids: CASSPGQGYYNEQFF. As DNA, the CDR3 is TGTGCCAGCAGCCCGGGACAGGGCTATTACAATGAGCAGTTCTTC.